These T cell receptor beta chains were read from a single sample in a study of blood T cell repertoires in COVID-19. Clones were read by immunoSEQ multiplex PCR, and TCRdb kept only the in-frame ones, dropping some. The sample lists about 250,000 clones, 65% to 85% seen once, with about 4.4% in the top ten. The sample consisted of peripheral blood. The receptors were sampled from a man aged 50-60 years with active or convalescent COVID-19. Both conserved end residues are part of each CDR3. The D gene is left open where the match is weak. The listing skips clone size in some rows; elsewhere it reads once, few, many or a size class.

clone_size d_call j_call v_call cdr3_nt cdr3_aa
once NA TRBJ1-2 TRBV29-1 TGCAGCGTTGAACAGGTGGACTATGGCTACACCTTC CSVEQVDYGYTF
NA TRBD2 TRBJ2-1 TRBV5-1 TGCGCCAGCAGGGCTAGCGGGGAGGATAAGCAGTTCTTC CASRASGEDKQFF
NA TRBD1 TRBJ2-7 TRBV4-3 TGCGCCAGCAGCCAAGAGGGACAGGGTTACGAGCAGTACTTC CASSQEGQGYEQYF
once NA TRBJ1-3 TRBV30 TGTGCCTGGAGTGCGGGGATTTCTGGAAACACCATATATTTT CAWSAGISGNTIYF
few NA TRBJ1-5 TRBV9 TGTGCCAGCAGCGTAGGAACAGGAATAGATCAGCCCCAGCATTTT CASSVGTGIDQPQHF
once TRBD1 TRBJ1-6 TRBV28 TGTGCCAGCAGTTTAGACAGGGGGGAAGATTCACCCCTCCACTTT CASSLDRGEDSPLHF
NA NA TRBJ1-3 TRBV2 TGTGCCAGCAGTGTGCTTCAGGGTCAGGGAAGGAACACCATATATTTT CASSVLQGQGRNTIYF
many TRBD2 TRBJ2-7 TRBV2 TGTGCCAGCGAAACTAGCGGTCACGAGCAGTACTTC CASETSGHEQYF
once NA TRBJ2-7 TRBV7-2 TGTGCCAGCAGCTTAGTCAGTTCCGGGGATACCTACGAGCAGTACTTC CASSLVSSGDTYEQYF
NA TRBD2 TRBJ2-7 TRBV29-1 TGCAGCGTTGAAGGGGGTCTAGCGGGGGCCGACTACGAGCAGTACTTC CSVEGGLAGADYEQYF
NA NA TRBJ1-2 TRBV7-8 TGTGCCAGCAGCCCCCGACAGGCCTATAACTATGGCTACACCTTC CASSPRQAYNYGYTF
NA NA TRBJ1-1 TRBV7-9 TGTGCCAGCAGCTCCGGCGACAATACGAACACTGAAGCTTTCTTT CASSSGDNTNTEAFF
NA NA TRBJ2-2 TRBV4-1 TGCGCCAGCAGCCAGACTCTTAACACCGGGGAGCTGTTTTTT CASSQTLNTGELFF
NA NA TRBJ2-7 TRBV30 TGTGCCTGGAGTGATCAGGTTTACGAGCAGTACTTC CAWSDQVYEQYF
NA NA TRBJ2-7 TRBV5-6 TGTGCCAGCAGCTCGCGGACATTGTACGAGCAGTACTTC CASSSRTLYEQYF
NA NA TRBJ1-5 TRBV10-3 TGTGCCATCAGTGAGTCGCAATTCGGCGGGGGCAGTCAGCCCCAGCATTTT CAISESQFGGGSQPQHF
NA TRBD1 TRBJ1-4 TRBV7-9 TGTGCCAGCAGCTTCCAGACAGGGGGACTGTTTTTT CASSFQTGGLFF
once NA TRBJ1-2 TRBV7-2 TGTGCCAGCAGCCCACCGGGGGAAGCCTATGGCTACACCTTC CASSPPGEAYGYTF
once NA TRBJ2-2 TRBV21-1 TGTGCCAGCAGCAAAGTCACAGGGTTAGGCGGGGAGCTGTTTTTT CASSKVTGLGGELFF
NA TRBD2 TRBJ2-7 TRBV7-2 TGTGCCAGCAGCTTGGGAGGGGCCATCGAGCAGTACTTC CASSLGGAIEQYF
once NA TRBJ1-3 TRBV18 TGTGCCAGCTCGCAGGGTCCGAACTCTGGAAACACCATATATTTT CASSQGPNSGNTIYF
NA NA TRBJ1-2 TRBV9 TGTGCCAGCAGCGTAGATGGGTGGGGGCAATATGGCTACACCTTC CASSVDGWGQYGYTF
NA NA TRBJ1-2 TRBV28 TGTGCCAGCAGTTTAGTAGGGGCAATTGGCTACACCTTC CASSLVGAIGYTF
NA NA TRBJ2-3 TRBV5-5 TGTGCCAGCAGCTTTCAGGACTTCACAGATACGCAGTATTTT CASSFQDFTDTQYF